A selection of T cell receptor beta chains follows, all from one sample in a study of siplizumab effects on memory and regulatory T cells. Method: immunoSEQ multiplex PCR; TCRdb's copy keeps in-frame clones and lacks some. Counted here are over 45,000 clones, around 97% occurring once; the ten biggest clones make up 1.1%. Sequencing used naive CD8+ T cells sorted from blood. The receptor source for this set is a human donor in good health. The CDR3 runs from the conserved cysteine through the conserved F or W. The order of the fields is clone size, D gene, V gene, J gene, CDR3 DNA, CDR3 protein. D genes are given only for firm matches. Some rows have no size entry. The others give once, few or many, or a class for an expanded clone.

>NA|NA|TRBV7-9|TRBJ2-2
TGTGCCAGCAGCTCAATAATCGGTACCGGGGAGCTGTTTTTT
CASSSIIGTGELFF
>NA|TRBD2|TRBV18|TRBJ2-1
TGTGCCAGCTCACACCCTCTAGCGGGAGGGCCCGAGCAGTTCTTC
CASSHPLAGGPEQFF
>few|NA|TRBV4-1|TRBJ1-1
TGCGCCAGCAGCCATCCCTCATATACCGCTTTCTTT
CASSHPSYTAFF
>NA|NA|TRBV4-3|TRBJ1-4
TGCGCCAGCAGCCAAGGGTCAGAGTCTAATGAAAAACTGTTTTTT
CASSQGSESNEKLFF
>NA|NA|TRBV4-3|TRBJ1-2
TGCGCCAGCAGCCAAGTGTACGGCAGTGACTATGGCTACACCTTC
CASSQVYGSDYGYTF
>NA|NA|TRBV7-9|TRBJ2-5
TGTGCCAGCAGCTCACCGATTCAAGAGACCCAGTACTTC
CASSSPIQETQYF
>NA|NA|TRBV29-1|TRBJ1-1
TGCAGCGTTGTTCAGTTAGGCACTGAAGCTTTCTTT
CSVVQLGTEAFF
>NA|TRBD1|TRBV6-5|TRBJ1-2
TGTGCCAGCAGTAAACAGGGGGCTCCAATTGCGGTCACCTTC
CASSKQGAPIAVTF
>NA|NA|TRBV27|TRBJ2-7
TGTGCCAGCAGTTTAACGGGAAGCTCCTACGAGCAGTACTTC
CASSLTGSSYEQYF
>NA|NA|TRBV20-1|TRBJ1-6
TGCAGTGCTAGAGAGTCTTCACCCCTCCACTTT
CSARESSPLHF
>NA|NA|TRBV27|TRBJ2-5
TGTGCCAGCAGTTTCCTCGAGGGAGAGACCCAGTACTTC
CASSFLEGETQYF
>NA|TRBD1|TRBV7-9|TRBJ2-7
TGTGCCAGCAGCCCAGCGGACAGGGACTCCTACGAGCAGTACTTC
CASSPADRDSYEQYF
>NA|NA|TRBV2|TRBJ1-1
TGTGCCAGCAGTGAAGGGCAGCGGGAAGCTTTCTTT
CASSEGQREAFF
>NA|NA|TRBV12-2|TRBJ2-4
TGTGCAAGTCGCCCTCGGAAACTAGCGGGAGGACTAAACGGGGCTAAAAACATTCAGTACTTC
CASRPRKLAGGLNGAKNIQYF
>NA|TRBD1|TRBV29-1|TRBJ2-1
TGCAGCGCTCGGACAGGTATAACCGATGAGCAGTTCTTC
CSARTGITDEQFF
>NA|TRBD2|TRBV18|TRBJ2-3
TGTGCCAGCTCACCACGGGGGGGAGCAGATACGCAGTATTTT
CASSPRGGADTQYF
>NA|NA|TRBV2|TRBJ1-6
TGTGCCAGCAGTGAGGGGCAGTATTCACCCCTCCACTTT
CASSEGQYSPLHF
>NA|NA|TRBV6-1|TRBJ2-2
TGTGCCAGCATGCTTGGGACGGGCACCGGGGAGCTGTTTTTT
CASMLGTGTGELFF
>NA|NA|TRBV28|TRBJ2-7
TGTGCCAGCAGTTTGAAGGGCACCTACGAGCAGTACTTC
CASSLKGTYEQYF
>NA|NA|TRBV7-2|TRBJ2-7
TGTGCCAGCAGCCCCCGGGTCCCCCCGAGCTCCTACGAGCAGTACTTC
CASSPRVPPSSYEQYF
>NA|TRBD1|TRBV29-1|TRBJ1-2
TGCAGCGCCCAAGCCCGACAGGGGAGAGCTAACTATGGCTACACCTTC
CSAQARQGRANYGYTF
>NA|NA|TRBV28|TRBJ2-7
TGTGCCAGCAGTTTAAGGGACGTAAAGGGTCAGTACGAGCAGTACTTC
CASSLRDVKGQYEQYF
>NA|NA|TRBV9|TRBJ2-3
TGTGCCAGCAGCGTAAGTAGCACAGATACGCAGTATTTT
CASSVSSTDTQYF
>NA|NA|TRBV9|TRBJ2-1
TGTGCCAGCAGCGTAGACGGGACCCCCCCCTTTGAGCAGTTCTTC
CASSVDGTPPFEQFF
>NA|TRBD2|TRBV5-3|TRBJ2-1
TGTGCCAGAAACGGGACTAGCGGGAGATGTAATGAGCAGTTCTTC
CARNGTSGRCNEQFF
>once|NA|TRBV9|TRBJ1-2
TGTGCCAGCAGCGTAGAAGACAGTGCCTATGGCTACACCTTC
CASSVEDSAYGYTF
>NA|TRBD1|TRBV15|TRBJ1-2
TGTGCCACCAGCAGAGAAATGACAGGGTCTAGTGGCTACACCTTC
CATSREMTGSSGYTF
>NA|NA|TRBV5-4|TRBJ1-1
TGTGCCAGCACTAATTACGTGAACACTGAAGCTTTCTTT
CASTNYVNTEAFF
>NA|NA|TRBV6-6|TRBJ1-4
TGTGCCAGCAAGCAGGACAGAACCGAAAAACTGTTTTTT
CASKQDRTEKLFF
>NA|NA|TRBV7-9|TRBJ1-2
TGTGCCAGCAGCGGGGGGACGGGACGTGGCTACACCTTC
CASSGGTGRGYTF
>once|TRBD2|TRBV11-2|TRBJ2-2
TGTGCCAGCAGCGGCCCTAGCGGGACCACCGGGGAGCTGTTTTTT
CASSGPSGTTGELFF
>NA|NA|TRBV25-1|TRBJ2-2
TGTGCCAGCAGTGCCCCAGGAATCACCGGGGAGCTGTTTTTT
CASSAPGITGELFF
>NA|TRBD2|TRBV11-2|TRBJ2-2
TGTGCCAGCTGGGGACTATCGAACACCGGGGAGCTGTTTTTT
CASWGLSNTGELFF
>NA|TRBD2|TRBV5-4|TRBJ2-5
TGTGCCAGCAGCTCCCTGGGGGGAGGGCCAGAGACCCAGTACTTC
CASSSLGGGPETQYF
>NA|TRBD1|TRBV10-3|TRBJ1-4
TGTGCCATCAGTGGGGCACAGGGGGCGCCTATTGAAAAACTGTTTTTT
CAISGAQGAPIEKLFF
>NA|TRBD1|TRBV4-1|TRBJ2-4
TGCGCCAGCAGCTCGGGGGGACAGGGGTCCAAAAACATTCAGTACTTC
CASSSGGQGSKNIQYF
>NA|NA|TRBV7-2|TRBJ2-1
TGTGCCAGCAGCGGACCTGAGCAGTTCTTC
CASSGPEQFF
>NA|NA|TRBV30|TRBJ2-7
TGTGCCTGGAGTGTAAGGGTATACGAGCAGTACTTC
CAWSVRVYEQYF
>NA|NA|TRBV6-5|TRBJ2-2
TGTGCCAGCAGCGTTAACACCGGGGAGCTGTTTTTT
CASSVNTGELFF
>NA|NA|TRBV19|TRBJ2-3
TGTGCCACCCTGGGGCCCTATGCGGATACGCAGTATTTT
CATLGPYADTQYF
>NA|NA|TRBV29-1|TRBJ2-4
TGCAGCGTTGAAGATCTGCGGGTAGCCAAAAACATTCAGTACTTC
CSVEDLRVAKNIQYF
>NA|NA|TRBV28|TRBJ2-2
TGTGCCAGCAGTTTATTAGGGGGGAGGGAGAACACCGGGGAGCTGTTTTTT
CASSLLGGRENTGELFF
>once|TRBD1|TRBV29-1|TRBJ1-5
TGCAGCGTTGAGACAGGGGGAAGCAATCAGCCCCAGCATTTT
CSVETGGSNQPQHF
>NA|NA|TRBV9|TRBJ2-1
TGTGCCAGCAGCGTAGCCCCGGGAGAGGCAGATGAGCAGTTCTTC
CASSVAPGEADEQFF
>NA|TRBD1|TRBV19|TRBJ1-1
TGTGCCAGTAGTAACGACAGGGCAACTGAAGCTTTCTTT
CASSNDRATEAFF
>once|NA|TRBV4-1|TRBJ2-6
TGCGCCAGCAGCCTCGAGGCTCTGTCTGGGGCCAACGTCCTGACTTTC
CASSLEALSGANVLTF
>NA|NA|TRBV5-8|TRBJ2-7
TGTGCCAGCAGCTCCGGGCCGTCCTACGAGCAGTACTTC
CASSSGPSYEQYF
>NA|NA|TRBV4-2|TRBJ2-1
TGTGCCAGCAGCAGCGACGGGACTTCCTACAATGAGCAGTTCTTC
CASSSDGTSYNEQFF
>NA|NA|TRBV7-2|TRBJ2-1
TGTGCCAGCAGCTTAGGACTCCCCAATGAGCAGTTCTTC
CASSLGLPNEQFF
>NA|TRBD2|TRBV2|TRBJ2-1
TGTGCCAGTAGCGGGTCGGACGATGAGCAGTTCTTC
CASSGSDDEQFF
>NA|TRBD1|TRBV4-1|TRBJ2-2
TGCGCCAGCAGCCAAATGTTTTATGGACAGGGGGCCGGGGAGCTGTTTTTT
CASSQMFYGQGAGELFF
>NA|TRBD2|TRBV9|TRBJ2-7
TGTGCCAGCAGCGTAGTGGGGGGGTCCTACGAGCAGTACTTC
CASSVVGGSYEQYF
>NA|NA|TRBV6-1|TRBJ2-6
TGTGCCAGCAGTCGGATCTCTGGGGCCAACGTCCTGACTTTC
CASSRISGANVLTF
>NA|NA|TRBV9|TRBJ2-3
TGTGCCAGCAGCTCTAGCCGTGTAGGGTTAAGCACAGATACGCAGTATTTT
CASSSSRVGLSTDTQYF
>NA|TRBD1|TRBV7-6|TRBJ1-5
TGTGCCAGCAGCCCGGGGCAGGGGGCCAGTCAGCCCCAGCATTTT
CASSPGQGASQPQHF
>once|NA|TRBV6-1|TRBJ1-1
TGTGCCAGCAGGGACAGTGAAGCTTTCTTT
CASRDSEAFF